These T cell receptor beta chains were read from a single sample in a study of cytomegalovirus exposure and HLA in healthy donors. This table comes from immunoSEQ multiplex PCR, and its TCRdb copy is limited to in-frame clones, with some not included. The sample has about 170,000 clones; 82% are singletons. The sample was PBMCs. The receptors shown here come from a male donor in good health and CMV-seronegative. Both conserved end residues are part of each CDR3. The D gene is left open where the match is weak. Clone size, where shown, is once, few, many, or a class for clones that have expanded.

V: TRBV4-3; size: -; J: TRBJ2-1; D: TRBD2; CDR3: CASSPFGGGNNEQFF; DNA: TGCGCCAGCAGCCCCTTTGGGGGGGGAAACAATGAGCAGTTCTTC
V: TRBV5-6; size: -; J: TRBJ2-2; D: TRBD1; CDR3: CASSIPRGQNTGELFF; DNA: TGTGCCAGCAGCATTCCCAGGGGGCAGAACACCGGGGAGCTGTTTTTT
V: TRBV5-1; size: -; J: TRBJ1-6; D: -; CDR3: CASSLGAGIDNSPLHF; DNA: TGCGCCAGCAGCTTGGGGGCAGGGATAGACAATTCACCCCTCCACTTT
V: TRBV6-5; size: -; J: TRBJ2-6; D: -; CDR3: CASSYGMSSGANVLTF; DNA: TGTGCCAGCAGTTACGGTATGAGCTCTGGGGCCAACGTCCTGACTTTC
V: TRBV7-6; size: -; J: TRBJ2-3; D: -; CDR3: CASSLEYGATDTQYF; DNA: TGTGCCAGCAGCTTAGAGTATGGGGCCACAGATACGCAGTATTTT
V: TRBV5-1; size: -; J: TRBJ2-2; D: TRBD2; CDR3: CASSGSSGGTGELFF; DNA: TGCGCCAGCAGCGGGAGTAGCGGGGGGACCGGGGAGCTGTTTTTT
V: TRBV2; size: -; J: TRBJ1-3; D: -; CDR3: CASSERRSGNTIYF; DNA: TGTGCCAGCAGTGAAAGGAGAAGTGGAAACACCATATATTTT
V: TRBV28; size: -; J: TRBJ1-5; D: -; CDR3: CASSFERHQPQHF; DNA: TGTGCCAGCAGTTTTGAGAGGCATCAGCCCCAGCATTTT
V: TRBV6-5; size: -; J: TRBJ1-1; D: -; CDR3: CASEGRRGGTEAFF; DNA: TGTGCCAGCGAGGGGCGGAGGGGAGGGACTGAAGCTTTCTTT
V: TRBV6-5; size: few; J: TRBJ1-1; D: TRBD1; CDR3: CASSYRPRDREAFF; DNA: TGTGCCAGCAGTTACCGCCCTCGGGACAGAGAAGCTTTCTTT
V: TRBV15; size: -; J: TRBJ2-1; D: TRBD2; CDR3: CATSRASGVALNEQFF; DNA: TGTGCCACCAGCAGAGCTAGCGGGGTTGCCTTGAATGAGCAGTTCTTC
V: TRBV9; size: -; J: TRBJ2-7; D: -; CDR3: CASSGPPGLGPYEQYF; DNA: TGTGCCAGCAGCGGACCACCGGGACTGGGGCCCTACGAGCAGTACTTC
V: TRBV7-8; size: few; J: TRBJ2-7; D: TRBD2; CDR3: CASSLAVSGSYEQYF; DNA: TGTGCCAGCAGCTTAGCGGTTAGCGGGAGCTACGAGCAGTACTTC
V: TRBV4-1; size: -; J: TRBJ1-4; D: -; CDR3: CASSQFLEEKLFF; DNA: TGCGCCAGCAGCCAGTTCTTAGAGGAAAAACTGTTTTTT
V: TRBV27; size: -; J: TRBJ1-2; D: TRBD1; CDR3: CASSAHGTEVNYGYTF; DNA: TGTGCCAGCAGTGCCCACGGGACAGAGGTCAACTATGGCTACACCTTC
V: TRBV7-2; size: -; J: TRBJ2-1; D: TRBD2; CDR3: CASSSAGLAKQFF; DNA: TGTGCCAGCAGCTCCGCTGGACTAGCGAAGCAGTTCTTC
V: TRBV11-2; size: -; J: TRBJ2-7; D: -; CDR3: CASSLVRGPRLYEQYF; DNA: TGTGCCAGCAGCTTAGTTCGCGGCCCGCGCCTCTACGAGCAGTACTTC
V: TRBV7-2; size: once; J: TRBJ1-6; D: -; CDR3: CASSLGFLRSSYNSPLHF; DNA: TGTGCCAGCAGCTTAGGGTTCCTTCGGAGCTCCTATAATTCACCCCTCCACTTT